This T cell receptor beta chain was obtained from a study of cytomegalovirus exposure and HLA in healthy donors (dated by TCRdb to 2017 to 2019). Describing the broader study: According to a later analysis, one platform produced both the 100 to 150 validation repertoires and the 700 or so repertoires of the first cohort. The study aimed to test whether cataloging public T cell receptors could reveal signatures of past pathogen exposure. Besides the first cohort of 500 to 700 subjects, a separate validation cohort made up of roughly 120 different subjects was used. The study combined high-throughput TCR immunosequencing, statistical association of individual TCRs with disease status, and machine learning to predict cytomegalovirus infection status. General findings and caveats noted by the study authors: The authors suggested that the approach could potentially be extended to other disease states and immunological phenotypes. The classifier was reported to diagnose cytomegalovirus status with high specificity and sensitivity in both the original cohort and the validation cohort. Subsequent analysis determined that TCRs grouped into clusters in the first cohort also showed a tendency toward co-occurrence across the roughly 120 validation repertoires, and 85% to 95% of cluster scores exceeded 0. In vitro tests confirmed that a few of the cytomegalovirus-associated TCR beta chains recognize cytomegalovirus antigens. While some public TCRs were present in many individuals, most TCR sequences turned up only very rarely across donors. A later analysis had no HLA typing for the validation cohort, so co-occurrence there was scored across all 110 or so repertoires. A total of 150 or so TCR beta chains were listed by the study as associated with cytomegalovirus.

The protocol used for the library was the immunoSEQ multiplex PCR assay. From the authors' description of their analysis: A statistical classification framework was developed to diagnose cytomegalovirus status using the catalog of TCR beta chain sequences. TCRdb took over this immuneACCESS table, retaining in-frame rearrangements with V and J assigned. Such tables are incomplete; in checked studies, under half of the missing clones stem from an unresolved V gene, and the remainder is unexplained. The V and J calls and clone size are taken from that table; D and trimming were inferred from the DNA. Here the sample has 150,000 to 200,000 clones; roughly 83% occur a single time. More than 1.2% of the sample is held by the ten biggest clonotypes. Donors formed part of the validation cohort, which comprised approximately 130 subjects and was distinct from the first cohort of some 700 subjects. A note on this clone: The specificity of this receptor is unknown. Base quality data are lacking; no much larger clone is found one base away.

V is cut by 8 bases and J by 4 bases, and the space between the germline ends is 9 bases. Including the terminal cysteine and phenylalanine, the CDR3 comprises 12 residues. Of the read, only the CDR3 DNA is kept; its 36 bases are in frame from base 1. The germline V gene provides CDR1 SNHLY and CDR2 FYNNEI. The chain was built from TRBV2 and TRBJ1-3; the D gene remains uncertain. Sequencing was done on a sample of PBMCs. The origin of this receptor is a woman between 18 and 29 years old in good health and CMV-seronegative. The DNA sequence is TGTGCCAGCGCGAGGGAGGGAAACACCATATATTTT. It translates as CASAREGNTIYF.